This T cell receptor beta chain stems from a study of shared clonotypes between healthy human individuals. Study in general: The plates for each donor numbered three CD4 naive, three CD4 memory, two CD8 naive and one CD8 memory.

Profiling relied on immunoSEQ multiplex PCR, and the TCRdb table lists in-frame clones only, not all of them. The sample yields roughly 2 million clones, 95% seen once. V lost 4 bases and J 10 bases, leaving 8 bases between the germline ends. CDR1 is MDHEN and CDR2 is SYDVKM in the germline V gene. CDR3 length: 12 residues. This TCR came from a man aged 18 to 30 in good health. Sequencing used naive CD4+ T cells sorted from blood. As to subset: CD45RA+ positively selected. The chain combines TRBV28 with TRBJ1-6; D ambiguous. The CDR3 protein is CASSSEGSPLHF. Here the CDR3 DNA reads TGTGCCAGCAGTTCCGAAGGGTCACCCCTCCACTTT.